The clone carrying this T cell receptor (beta chain) was seen a few times. No antigen is known for it. Relying on iRepertoire HTBI primers and Arm-PCR of CDR3 regions, the team built TCR beta libraries. TCRdb itself ran the multiplex PCR reads through MiXCR, one entry per CDR3 protein. There are over 350,000 distinct CDR3 sequences in the sample; 14% to 15% occur only once, and about 8.2% lies in the top ten. This record belongs to a study of regulatory T cells in long-lasting Graves disease. Broader study findings: New patients shared 750 to 1,000 public clonotypes, fewer than the approximately 2,500 shared by persistent patients.

Indicated time point: newly diagnosed GD, antithyroid drugs for less than 3 months. Following extraction of RNA from PBMCs, that RNA was used to make the TCR library. Separately, the same data were catalogued under a study of T cells in Graves' hyperthyroidism and ophthalmopathy. This second study says: Patients counted as stable if ophthalmopathy did not develop within 18 months. Among thyroid clonotypes expanded above 0.001, most also appeared in blood.

The receptor comes from a woman aged 40 to 50 with Graves disease. Sequencing was performed on peripheral blood mononuclear cells (PBMCs), taken at new diagnosis, from a patient treated with antithyroid drugs.

CDR3 nucleotide sequence: TGTGCCAGTAATGTAGCGGGAGGGGCTGAGCAGTTCTTC. Residues: CASNVAGGAEQFF. V and J are TRBV19 and TRBJ2-1, with 11 bases aligning to TRBD2. V lost 7 bases, J lost 9 bases, and 5 bases stayed unmatched. CDR1 is LNHDA and CDR2 is SQIVND in the germline V gene (reference sequence). The CDR3 sequence is 13 residues long.